This TCR beta chain was sequenced for a study of vaccination and CD4 T cells after COVID-19. The germline gives CDR1 SEHNR, CDR2 FQNEAQ (reference sequence). Unmatched junction bases numbered 6, after V lost 4 bases and J lost 4 bases. The CDR3 is 15 residues long. The Oncomine TCR Beta short-read assay was what sequenced the DNA obtained from cultured CD4+ T cells. The template was genomic DNA from cultured CD4+ T cells. One entry per CDR3 protein results from TCRdb running MiXCR on the PCR reads. The sample includes 10,000 or so distinct CDR3 sequences, about 32% of them seen just once. As for treatment: approximately nine-day PBMC culture with coronavirus spike peptide pools or control peptides (ViraFEST assay). From the unexposed donor, CD4+ T cells were collected ahead of the COVID-19 pandemic (2011-2018). This clonotype was seen a few times. Its antigen is still unknown.

The chain couples TRBV7-9 to TRBJ1-5; 8 bases are shared with TRBD1. Sequenced input: CD4+ T cells from blood, cultured in vitro. This TCR came from a human donor in good health. CDR3 in amino acids: CASSSDRGGNQPQHF. Here the CDR3 DNA reads TGTGCCAGCAGCTCCGACAGGGGTGGAAATCAGCCCCAGCATTTT.